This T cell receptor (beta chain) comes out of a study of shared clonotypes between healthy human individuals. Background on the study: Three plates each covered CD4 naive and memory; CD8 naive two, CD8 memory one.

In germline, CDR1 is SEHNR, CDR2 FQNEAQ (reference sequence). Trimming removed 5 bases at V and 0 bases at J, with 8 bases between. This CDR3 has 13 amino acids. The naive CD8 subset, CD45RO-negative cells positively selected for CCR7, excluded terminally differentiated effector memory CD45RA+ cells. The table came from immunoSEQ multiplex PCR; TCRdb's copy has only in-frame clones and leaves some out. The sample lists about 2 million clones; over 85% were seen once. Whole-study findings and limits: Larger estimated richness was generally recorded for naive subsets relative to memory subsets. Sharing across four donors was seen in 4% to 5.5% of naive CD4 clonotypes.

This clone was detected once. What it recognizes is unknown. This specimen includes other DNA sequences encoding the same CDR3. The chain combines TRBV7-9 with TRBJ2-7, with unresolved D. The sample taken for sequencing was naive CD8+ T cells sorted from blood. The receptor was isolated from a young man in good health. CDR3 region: CASSPESSYEQYF. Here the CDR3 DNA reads TGTGCCAGCAGCCCCGAGAGCTCCTACGAGCAGTACTTC.